These 31 T cell receptor beta chains share one sample of origin, sequenced in a study of tumor-infiltrating lymphocytes in oesophageal squamous cell carcinoma. A single record per CDR3 protein comes from TCRdb applying MiXCR to the PCR reads. The repertoire holds about 10,000 distinct CDR3 sequences, with approximately 61% as singletons. What was sequenced was esophageal tumor tissue. Source of these receptors: a female donor with esophageal squamous cell carcinoma.

There are a few counts of this clonotype. The V call is TRBV12-3 or TRBV12-4, the J call TRBJ2-4, with TRBD2 matching over 11 bases. Losses at the gene ends were 6 bases for V and 13 bases for J; bases not matched to a gene: 23. The CDR3 is 18 amino acids. CDR3 nucleotide sequence: TGTGCCAGCAGCTCTTTGGGGGCTAGCGGGAGGTACTACAATGAGCAGTACTTC. This gives the protein CASSSLGASGRYYNEQYF.

V is TRBV7-9 and J is TRBJ2-1; tentatively, D is TRBD2 (5 bases). The end of the DNA fits TRBJ2-5 better, so the J call may be wrong. The CDR3 loop spans 15 amino acids. The germline gives CDR1 SEHNR, CDR2 FQNEAQ (reference sequence). CDR3 coding DNA: TGTGCCAGCAGCTTACATCTTCCGGGAAAAGAGACCCAGTACTTC. This gives the protein CASSLHLPGKETQYF.

The gene calls are TRBV7-2 and TRBJ2-5; D could derive from TRBD1 or TRBD2 (5 bases each). V dropped 3 bases and J dropped 2 bases, with 13 bases sitting between them. The CDR3 loop spans 15 amino acids. The germline V gene encodes CDR1 SGHTA and CDR2 FQGNSA. The CDR3 nucleotides read TGTGCCAGCAGCTTTACCGGGACCTCTCAAGAGACCCAGTACTTC. This codes for CASSFTGTSQETQYF.

The chain carries TRBV7-3 and TRBJ2-6; weak D call: TRBD1 (5 bases). Per the germline V gene, CDR1 is SGHTA and CDR2 is FQGTGA. The CDR3 is 15 residues long. V was pared by 4 bases and J by 0 bases, with 7 bases between. CDR3 loop: CASSSGPSGANVLTF. The CDR3 nucleotides are TGTGCCAGCAGCTCAGGGCCCTCTGGGGCCAACGTCCTGACTTTC.

This clonotype showed up just a few times. The rearrangement joins TRBV7-2 to TRBJ2-7; the match to TRBD2 covers 7 bases. The CDR3 covers 16 residues. V was clipped by 1 base and J by 1 base; unmatched bases: 7. CDR1 and CDR2 (germline): SGHTA, FQGNSA. The DNA for the CDR3 is TGTGCCAGCAGCTTAGGGGCGGGAGTTCGGTCCTACGAGCAGTACTTC. This codes for CASSLGAGVRSYEQYF.

V and J are TRBV7-6 and TRBJ2-5; D gene ambiguous. Germline lookup yields CDR1 SGHVS and CDR2 FNYEAQ. The germline V and J ends were trimmed by 5 bases and 4 bases, with 8 bases remaining between them. CDR3 size: 12 residues. The DNA of the CDR3 is TGTGCCAGCAGCCCCAGTTCAGAGACCCAGTACTTC. Its translation is CASSPSSETQYF.

This clonotype was seen a few times. The V call is TRBV7-9, the J call TRBJ2-4; 14 bases match TRBD2. The end of the DNA is better explained by TRBJ2-1, so the J call may be wrong. The germline gives CDR1 SEHNR, CDR2 FQNEAQ (reference sequence). The CDR3 is made up of 15 amino acids. The CDR3 nucleotides are TGTGCCAGCAGCTTCGGACTAGCGGGAGGAAAGGAGCAGTTCTTC. This sequence encodes CASSFGLAGGKEQFF.

The rearrangement uses TRBV28 and TRBJ2-5; D may be TRBD2 (5 bases). The J call may be wrong; the DNA end is better matched by TRBJ2-1. The CDR3 has 14 residues. Per germline, CDR1 MDHEN and CDR2 SYDVKM. CDR3 nucleotides: TGTGCCAGCAGTTGGAGCGGAGACTACAATGAGCAGTTCTTC. It is translated as CASSWSGDYNEQFF.

The gene calls are TRBV12-3 or TRBV12-4 and TRBJ2-7; D remains unclear. Deletions cut 5 bases from V and 4 bases from J, with 15 bases between. The CDR3 length is 14 residues. The CDR3 protein is CASSLSPRNYEQYF. The CDR3 DNA is TGTGCCAGCAGTCTCTCGCCCCGGAATTACGAGCAGTACTTC.

This clonotype turned up a few times. The chain couples TRBV6-6 to TRBJ2-1; unclear D gene. The tail of the sequence fits TRBJ2-7 better, so the J call may be wrong. In germline, CDR1 is MNHNY, CDR2 SVGAGI (reference sequence). CDR3 length: 14 amino acids. CDR3 DNA: TGTGCCAGCAGTTACTCGAAAATCCCTTTTGAGCAGTACTTC. Its translation: CASSYSKIPFEQYF.

This clonotype was found once. This chain joins TRBV7-8 and TRBJ1-1; 14 bases match TRBD2. The closer fit of TRBJ2-1 to the DNA end suggests the J call may be wrong. The CDR3 extends over 16 amino acids. The V gene's germline CDR1 is SGHVS and CDR2 FQNEAQ. The CDR3 region has the DNA TGTGCCAGCAGCGCCCGACTAGCGGGGGGGCGAGAGACCCAGTTCTTC. Its translation is CASSARLAGGRETQFF.

V usage is TRBV7-2 and J usage is TRBJ2-3; D uncertain. The DNA end is a closer match to TRBJ2-7, so the J assignment may be wrong. CDR1 and CDR2 (germline): SGHTA, FQGNSA. The CDR3 extends over 15 amino acids. The CDR3 coding sequence is TGTGCCAGCAGCTTAAAGGGAAATCAATGGGGCGAGCAGTACTTC. This codes for CASSLKGNQWGEQYF.

The rearrangement links TRBV7-2 to TRBJ2-1, with 8 bases identical to TRBD2. The CDR3 sequence is 15 residues long. V dropped 5 bases and J dropped 9; count of bases not matched to a gene: 12. Germline V gene sequence: CDR1 SGHTA, CDR2 FQGNSA. The CDR3 DNA sequence: TGTGCCAGCAGCCCAATAGCGGGAAAGGGAGTTGAGCAGTTCTTC. Translating gives CASSPIAGKGVEQFF.

The V and J genes are TRBV7-2 and TRBJ2-5; 8 positions agree with TRBD2. The J call may be faulty, since TRBJ2-1 better matches the DNA end. Looked up from germline, CDR1 is SGHTA and CDR2 is FQGNSA. CDR3 length equals 17 residues. CDR3 in DNA: TGTGCCAGCAGCTTAGTGGTCGCGGGAGGTGGGTACAATGAGCAGTTCTTC. Its translation: CASSLVVAGGGYNEQFF.

The V and J genes are TRBV6-1 and TRBJ2-5; 9 bases agree with TRBD2. The CDR3 totals 14 residues. V was clipped by 8 bases and J by 5 bases; unmatched bases: 9. Germline CDR1 is MNHNS and CDR2 is SASEGT. The DNA of the CDR3 is TGTGCCAGCCGCGGGGGGGCGGTAATGGAGACCCAGTACTTC. Its translation is CASRGGAVMETQYF.

The genes are TRBV7-6 and TRBJ2-3; 7 positions agree with TRBD2. This CDR3 comprises 15 residues. Germline V gene lookup returns CDR1 SGHVS and CDR2 FNYEAQ. The V and J ends lost 1 base and 8 bases, in that order; junction bases with no gene match: 9. This chain's CDR3 is CASSLEPGLQTTQYF. CDR3 DNA: TGTGCCAGCAGCTTAGAACCGGGACTACAGACTACGCAGTATTTT. The full variable domain, in which reference TRBV7-6 and TRBJ2-3 provide the parts outside the CDR3, is GAGVSQSPRYKVTKRGQDVALRCDPISGHVSLYWYRQALGQGPEFLTYFNYEAQQDKSGLPNDRFSAERPEGSISTLTIQRTEQRDSAMYRCASSLEPGLQTTQYFGPGTRLTVL.

Concerning this clonotype: At one of its ends the junction is not consistent with the germline gene, which may arise from a read error. In nucleotides, the CDR3 is TGTGCTAGCAGCCTCGACAGCCTTCAGGGGACCCAGTACTTC. Amino acid sequence: CASSLDSLQGTQYF. The chain recombines TRBV7-6 with TRBJ2-1; TRBD1 might be the D (5 bases). The J call is doubtful: the DNA matches TRBJ2-5 better. There are 14 residues in the CDR3. Germline CDR1 SGHVS, CDR2 FNYEAQ.

This clonotype ranks as large. The chain couples TRBV11-3 to TRBJ1-1; D is ambiguous. The V gene's germline CDR1 is SGHNT and CDR2 YENEEA. CDR3 length: 13 residues. The V end was cut by 1 base, the J end by 5 bases, with 8 bases between. This chain's CDR3 is CASSLGERTEAFF. CDR3 in DNA: TGTGCCAGCAGCTTAGGGGAGAGAACTGAAGCTTTCTTT.

The chain combines TRBV7-3 with TRBJ2-6; no reliable D call. V shed 1 base and J shed 1 base, with 14 bases lying between them. This CDR3 spans 18 amino acids. Germline loops: CDR1 SGHTA, CDR2 FQGTGA. CDR3 sequence (DNA): TGTGCCAGCAGCTTAAATCCCCTTGTGCAATCTGGGGCCAACGTCCTGACTTTC. It codes for CASSLNPLVQSGANVLTF. Looking up the rest from reference TRBV7-3 and TRBJ2-6 gives the full variable domain: GAGVSQTPSNKVTEKGKYVELRCDPISGHTALYWYRQSLGQGPEFLIYFQGTGAADDSGLPNDRFFAVRPEGSVSTLKIQRTERGDSAVYLCASSLNPLVQSGANVLTFGAGSRLTVL.

This chain joins TRBV10-1 and TRBJ2-5; 8 bases map to TRBD1. In germline, CDR1 is WNHNN, CDR2 SYGVQD (reference sequence). The CDR3 contains 15 residues. J gave up 11 bases and V 7 bases, and 18 bases lay outside the gene matches. The CDR3 loop reads CASMERDRRYNEQYF. DNA of the CDR3: TGCGCCAGCATGGAACGGGACAGGAGATACAATGAGCAGTACTTC.

V and J are TRBV14 and TRBJ2-1; no clear D. In germline, CDR1 is SGHDN, CDR2 FVKESK. Trimming took 5 bases from V and 3 from J, leaving 8 bases between them. CDR3 size: 13 residues. The CDR3 DNA reads as TGTGCCAGCAGCGCCGACTTCTACAATGAGCAGTTCTTC. Translated: CASSADFYNEQFF.

This chain uses TRBV27 with TRBJ2-5; D ambiguous. Trimming pared 3 bases from V and 4 bases from J, leaving 12 bases between. This CDR3 spans 14 amino acids. Germline V gene data show CDR1 as MNHEY and CDR2 as SMNVEV (reference sequence). The CDR3 is CASSFDGWGETQYF. In DNA form, the CDR3 reads TGTGCCAGCAGTTTTGACGGATGGGGAGAGACCCAGTACTTC.

Only a few counts were recorded for this clonotype. The J gene is TRBJ2-3, the V gene TRBV7-4; TRBD2 matches 9 bases. The closer fit of TRBJ2-5 to the DNA end suggests the J call may be wrong. The CDR3 has 17 amino acids. The germline CDR1 and CDR2 sequences are SGHVT and SQSDAQ. The CDR3 sequence is CASSLATIAGVRETQYF. CDR3 sequence (DNA): TGTGCCAGCAGCTTAGCGACTATAGCGGGAGTTCGAGAGACCCAGTACTTC.

The chain links TRBV7-3 to TRBJ2-6, with D perhaps given as TRBD1 or TRBD2 (5 bases each). Judging by the DNA end, TRBJ2-5 fits better; the J call may be wrong. CDR1 SGHTA and CDR2 FQGTGA come from the germline V gene. CDR3 length equals 17 residues. The CDR3 region is CASSLGPTGLGWETQYF. The CDR3 nucleotides read TGTGCCAGCAGTTTGGGGCCCACGGGGCTAGGTTGGGAGACCCAGTACTTC.

Remarks on this clonotype: Since no conserved phenylalanine or tryptophan closes the CDR3, a read error is the likely cause. The chain uses TRBV14 and TRBJ2-3, with 9 bases that match TRBD2. In germline, CDR1 is SGHDN, CDR2 FVKESK. This CDR3 has 15 residues. Trimming cost V 4 bases and J 2 bases; bases outside gene matches: 4. The CDR3: CASSPGTSITDTQYL. The CDR3 nucleotides are TGTGCCAGCAGCCCCGGGACTAGCATCACAGATACGCAGTATTTG.

The rearrangement joins TRBV6-6 to TRBJ2-5; 9 nucleotides line up with TRBD1. After removal of 5 bases from V and 11 bases from J, the junction contained 9 bases not matched to a gene. Germline V gene lookup returns CDR1 MNHNY and CDR2 SVGAGI (reference sequence). CDR3 length: 13 residues. The CDR3 DNA reads TGTGCCAGCAGTAACCAACAGGGGGCGCGGCAGTACTTC. This sequence encodes CASSNQQGARQYF.

This clonotype was counted ten times or more. CDR3 nucleotide sequence: TGTGCCAGCAGCTTGGCCGGACGGTTTGCTTACAATGAGCAGTTCTTC. Translating gives CASSLAGRFAYNEQFF. V is TRBV5-4 and J is TRBJ2-1, with D hard to call. There are 16 residues in the CDR3. V dropped 0 bases and J dropped 4 bases, with 14 bases sitting between them. The germline V gene encodes CDR1 SGHNT and CDR2 YYREEE (reference sequence).

The V and J genes are TRBV7-3 and TRBJ2-7; TRBD1 might be the D (5 bases). Trimming shortened V by 1 base and J by 5 bases, and 15 bases separated the two germline ends. This CDR3 comprises 15 residues. CDR1 is SGHTA and CDR2 is FQGTGA in the germline V gene. In nucleotides, the CDR3 is TGTGCCAGCAGCTTAATTGCAGGGCTTCGGGACGAGCAGTACTTC. Translated: CASSLIAGLRDEQYF.

The CDR3: CASSLSVGRTDTQYF. The CDR3 nucleotides read TGTGCCAGCAGCTTGTCGGTAGGACGCACAGATACGCAGTATTTT. The V gene is TRBV5-5, the J gene TRBJ2-3; no definite D call. The V end lost 1 base, the J end lost 1 base, and 10 bases lay between the germline ends. The germline V gene has CDR1 SGHKS and CDR2 YYEKEE (reference sequence). The CDR3 runs to 15 residues.

Remarks on this clonotype: It is likely a read error, because the conserved phenylalanine at the end of the CDR3 is missing. The limits of the CDR3 on the DNA are not certain, so only TCRdb's listed CDR3 is given. This rearrangement joins TRBV7-6 to TRBJ2-5; the D call of TRBD2 is as the table states it, not checked on the DNA. The germline V gene encodes CDR1 SGHVS and CDR2 FNYEAQ. The CDR3 is 15 amino acids in total, end residues counted. CDR3 in amino acids: CASSRVDNSPLHFGN.

By share of the sample, this clonotype is large. Compared with germline, one end of the junction differs, possibly owing to a read error. The gene calls are TRBV11-3 and TRBJ1-6; D remains ambiguous. Per germline, CDR1 SGHNT and CDR2 YENEEA. The CDR3 contains 16 residues. CDR3 nucleotides: TGTGCCAGCAGCTTAGACGGGGTGGCCTATAATTCACCCCTCCACTTC. Protein: CASSLDGVAYNSPLHF.